Each of the 16 T cell receptor beta chains below was sequenced from the same sample in a study of blood T cells in healthy people across ages. PCR was performed a second time for about 7 to 11 cycles using a sample-barcoded 5' primer and a J-beta primer mix. TCRdb redid the calling of the 5' RACE reads with MiXCR, one entry per CDR3 protein. Among roughly 830,000 distinct CDR3 sequences listed, 62% were seen once. Sequenced sample: blood. Receptors originate from a man aged 25 to 40 in good health.

The chain has TRBV10-3 and TRBJ2-1, with D possibly TRBD1 on 6 matching bases. The CDR3 loop spans 12 amino acids. V gave up 7 bases and J gave up 8 bases, with 12 bases separating them. Germline V gene sequence: CDR1 ENHRY, CDR2 SYGVKD. The CDR3 is CAITEGGDEQFF. CDR3 DNA sequence: TGTGCCATCACGGAAGGGGGAGATGAGCAGTTCTTC.

The chain links TRBV4-3 to TRBJ1-2; D gene uncertain. The V and J ends lost 4 bases and 6 bases respectively, with 15 bases between them. CDR1 and CDR2 (germline): LGHNA, YSLEER. This CDR3 spans 14 amino acids. CDR3 nucleotides: TGCGCCAGCAGCCTAACGCCTCAAAGTAATGGCTACACCTTC. This translates into CASSLTPQSNGYTF.

The rearrangement links TRBV29-1 to TRBJ2-7; maybe TRBD2 (7 bases). Germline values: CDR1 SQVTM, CDR2 ANQGSEA. Trimming took 6 bases from V and 5 from J, leaving 17 bases between them. There are 13 residues in the CDR3. In DNA form, the CDR3 reads TGCAGCGTCCATGGGGGGGCCCTCGACGAGCAGTACTTC. It encodes CSVHGGALDEQYF.

This clonotype occurred once. The rearrangement links TRBV2 to TRBJ2-5, with D perhaps matching TRBD1 (5 bases). Germline V lookup: CDR1 SNHLY, CDR2 FYNNEI. The CDR3 extends over 12 amino acids. Trimming stripped 11 bases from V and 0 bases from J, with 10 bases between. In DNA form, the CDR3 reads TGTGCCGGAGTAGGGGACCAAGAGACCCAGTACTTC. Protein sequence: CAGVGDQETQYF.

This clonotype was seen only a few times. The chain joins TRBV9 to TRBJ2-7, with 10 bases fitting TRBD1. CDR1 and CDR2 from the germline V gene are SGDLS and YYNGEE. The ends lost 3 bases at V and 5 bases at J; junction bases unmatched: 5. The CDR3 extends over 14 amino acids. DNA for the CDR3: TGTGCCAGCAGCGGAGACAGGGGGCTGAACGAGCAGTACTTC. Translation: CASSGDRGLNEQYF.

In the case of this clonotype: Since a much larger clone is just one base distant, this may be a read error. V and J are TRBV10-3 and TRBJ1-6; weak D call: TRBD1 (5 bases). There are 13 residues in the CDR3. V lost 7 bases and J 9 bases, leaving 13 bases between the germline ends. Germline-derived CDR1 and CDR2 are ENHRY and SYGVKD. The CDR3 loop reads CAITDSLSSPLHF. CDR3 in DNA: TGTGCCATCACCGACAGCTTAAGTTCACCCCTCCACTTT.

The chain has TRBV4-3 and TRBJ2-1, with 7 bases matching TRBD1. The V gene's germline CDR1 is LGHNA and CDR2 YSLEER. The CDR3 totals 14 residues. V lost 4 bases to trimming and J lost 7 bases; unmatched junction nucleotides: 7. CDR3 DNA: TGCGCCAGCAGCCGACAGGGCGGCAGGAATGAGCAGTTCTTC. Translating it yields CASSRQGGRNEQFF.

J is TRBJ2-3 and V is TRBV6-1; D not resolved. The CDR3 consists of 15 residues. The V gene's germline CDR1 is MNHNS and CDR2 SASEGT. Trimming removed 6 bases from V and 2 bases from J, with 15 bases in between. The CDR3 DNA reads as TGTGCCAGCAGCCCTGGGTCTATACCCACAGATACGCAGTATTTT. This translates into CASSPGSIPTDTQYF.

This clonotype was seen more than once but under ten times. The V call is TRBV29-1, the J call TRBJ1-1; 9 bases align to TRBD1. Germline CDR1 and CDR2: SQVTM and ANQGSEA. This CDR3 has 14 amino acids. V lost 7 bases and J lost 1; bases outside the gene matches: 7. The CDR3 bases are TGCAGCGGAGGGGGACAGGGACCGAACACTGAAGCTTTCTTT. It specifies CSGGGQGPNTEAFF.

V is TRBV12-3 or TRBV12-4 and J is TRBJ2-1, with 10 positions matching TRBD2. With V trimmed by 7 bases and J by 7 bases, 7 bases remained unmatched. This CDR3 spans 14 amino acids. CDR3 sequence reads: CASTSGGAFNEQFF. Written as DNA, the CDR3 is TGTGCCAGCACAAGCGGGGGGGCCTTTAATGAGCAGTTCTTC.

This chain links TRBV7-9 with TRBJ2-3; D remains ambiguous. This CDR3 is built from 15 residues. The germline V and J ends were trimmed by 1 base and 3 bases, with 11 bases remaining between them. Germline V lookup: CDR1 SEHNR, CDR2 FQNEAQ (reference sequence). The CDR3 bases are TGTGCCAGCAGCTTAGGGCCGATAGGTACAGATACGCAGTATTTT. It is translated as CASSLGPIGTDTQYF.

This clonotype was seen a few times. The CDR3 nucleotides are TGTGCCAGCAGCGTAGGTACATCGACGGACTACGAGCAGTACTTC. Translating it yields CASSVGTSTDYEQYF. This rearrangement joins TRBV9 to TRBJ2-4; D not resolved. Matching the DNA end better, TRBJ2-7 makes the J call doubtful. CDR1 and CDR2 from the germline V gene are SGDLS and YYNGEE. The CDR3 sequence is 15 residues long.

This rearrangement joins TRBV9 to TRBJ2-7; 7 positions agree with TRBD1. The CDR3 covers 17 residues. J gave up 0 bases and V 0 bases, and 9 bases lay outside the gene matches. Germline V CDR1 and CDR2: SGDLS, YYNGEE. CDR3 region: CASSVATGQVPSYEQYF. The CDR3 DNA is TGTGCCAGCAGCGTAGCTACTGGACAGGTCCCCTCCTACGAGCAGTACTTC.

The rearrangement links TRBV20-1 to TRBJ2-7, with 7 bases identical to TRBD1. Judging by the DNA end, TRBJ2-4 fits better; the J call may be wrong. The germline V gene has CDR1 DFQATT and CDR2 SNEGSKA (reference sequence). This CDR3 has 16 amino acids. Here the CDR3 reads CSARARRDRGRNIQYF. The CDR3 coding sequence is TGCAGTGCTAGAGCGAGAAGGGACAGAGGGAGAAACATTCAGTACTTC.

The chain couples TRBV4-3 to TRBJ1-5; no definite D call. The CDR3 spans 15 residues. The V gene lost 3 bases and the J gene lost 4 bases, with 13 bases spanning the gap. Germline V gene data show CDR1 as LGHNA and CDR2 as YSLEER. The CDR3 here is CASSQGISFNQPQHF. CDR3 coding DNA: TGCGCCAGCAGCCAGGGCATTTCCTTTAATCAGCCCCAGCATTTT.

This chain joins TRBV4-2 and TRBJ2-7, with 7 bases aligning to TRBD1. CDR1 LGHNA and CDR2 YNFKEQ come from the germline V gene. Trimming at V came to 0 bases and at J to 0 bases, leaving 5 bases not matched to a gene. This CDR3 spans 16 amino acids. CDR3 nucleotides: TGTGCCAGCAGCCAAGAGGTAGGGGACAGCTCCTACGAGCAGTACTTC. It translates to CASSQEVGDSSYEQYF.